This is a list of T cell receptor beta chains from one sample in a study of blood T cell repertoires in COVID-19. Data came from immunoSEQ multiplex PCR; TCRdb stores just in-frame clones and leaves some out. Of approximately 290,000 clones listed, around nine tenths are singletons. The sample consisted of peripheral blood. The receptors derive from a man under 40 with acute or convalescent COVID-19. The CDR3 runs from the conserved cysteine through the conserved F or W. The D gene is left open where the match is weak.

TRBJ1-6 | TRBD1 | TRBV27 | CASRYGTAINSPLHF
TRBJ1-1 | . | TRBV30 | CAWSTFQGNTEAFF
TRBJ1-1 | TRBD1 | TRBV10-1 | CASSESIRGHAEAFF
TRBJ2-1 | TRBD2 | TRBV5-1 | CASSALLAASYNEQFF
TRBJ2-3 | TRBD2 | TRBV30 | CAWESGRGADTQYF
TRBJ2-1 | TRBD2 | TRBV24-1 | CATSDPTGLAGAFF
TRBJ2-7 | . | TRBV7-9 | CASSSPTHYEQYF
TRBJ1-2 | . | TRBV28 | CASSLSVSPNYGYTF
TRBJ1-4 | TRBD1 | TRBV28 | CASSNRQGTYQTKTNEKLFF
TRBJ1-5 | . | TRBV3-1/TRBV3-2 | CASSSQAPGQPQHF
TRBJ2-1 | . | TRBV7-5 | CARSLVGSGDSHPAYNEQFF
TRBJ2-1 | . | TRBV6-1 | CASSEDGREYYNEQFF
TRBJ2-1 | TRBD2 | TRBV24-1 | CATSDSKGLADYNEQFF
TRBJ2-3 | . | TRBV20-1 | CSARDRDTQYF
TRBJ1-1 | . | TRBV7-3 | CASSQMGGHLNTEAFF
TRBJ2-3 | TRBD2 | TRBV5-1 | CASSVGLAGGSSTDTQYF
TRBJ2-7 | TRBD2 | TRBV7-3 | CASSDPSGGRYEQYF
TRBJ1-4 | TRBD1 | TRBV27 | CASTTGTGGSGGEKLFF
TRBJ1-3 | . | TRBV5-5 | CASSAETGPGNTIYF
TRBJ2-1 | TRBD1 | TRBV5-1 | CASSKGQGDNEQFF
TRBJ2-1 | . | TRBV29-1 | CSGVSWNSPNNEQFF
TRBJ1-5 | TRBD1 | TRBV28 | CASTGQGNQPQHF
TRBJ1-1 | TRBD1 | TRBV20-1 | CSASSGGATEAFF
TRBJ1-1 | . | TRBV19 | CASSAYWTVGTEAFF
TRBJ2-2 | . | TRBV7-3 | CASSLNPSQTGELFF
TRBJ2-1 | . | TRBV9 | CASSVESSWSSYNEQFF
TRBJ1-6 | TRBD1 | TRBV13 | CASSFRGTAYNSPLHF
TRBJ1-1 | . | TRBV6-6 | CASSLIDRYTEAFF
TRBJ2-7 | . | TRBV7-9 | CASSLDRVTEQYF
TRBJ1-1 | TRBD1 | TRBV29-1 | CSSGQGANTEAFF
TRBJ2-2 | TRBD2 | TRBV18 | CASSTRGLGNTGELFF
TRBJ1-1 | . | TRBV5-1 | CASSFDGGVGTEAFF
TRBJ1-2 | . | TRBV28 | CASSFRGDYGYTF
TRBJ1-1 | TRBD1 | TRBV7-9 | CASSQNRGDNTEAFF
TRBJ2-7 | . | TRBV4-2 | CASSQDPERWYVQYF
TRBJ2-1 | TRBD1 | TRBV11-2 | CASRIGQGVYNEQFF
TRBJ2-5 | . | TRBV19 | CASSIGEQGRETQYF
TRBJ1-5 | . | TRBV19 | CASSIHLTLNQPQHF
TRBJ1-1 | . | TRBV27 | CASSLSPDTNTEAFF
TRBJ2-3 | TRBD1 | TRBV5-1 | CASSPRTGTDTQYF
TRBJ1-4 | . | TRBV15 | CATSFRGRGYGELFF
TRBJ2-5 | TRBD1 | TRBV29-1 | CSVRTGGFETQYF
TRBJ2-7 | . | TRBV28 | CASSLLGGAEEQYF
TRBJ1-2 | . | TRBV24-1 | CATSETGSADGYTF
TRBJ2-7 | . | TRBV5-1 | CAPVYEQYF
TRBJ2-2 | TRBD1 | TRBV19 | CASRRQGGHGELFF
TRBJ1-2 | . | TRBV28 | CASSAPQGYYGYTF
TRBJ2-1 | . | TRBV18 | CASSPGQVRNNEQFF
TRBJ1-1 | TRBD1 | TRBV28 | CASSYKTGGKTEAFF
TRBJ2-7 | TRBD1 | TRBV5-1 | CASSLGDSLSYEQYF